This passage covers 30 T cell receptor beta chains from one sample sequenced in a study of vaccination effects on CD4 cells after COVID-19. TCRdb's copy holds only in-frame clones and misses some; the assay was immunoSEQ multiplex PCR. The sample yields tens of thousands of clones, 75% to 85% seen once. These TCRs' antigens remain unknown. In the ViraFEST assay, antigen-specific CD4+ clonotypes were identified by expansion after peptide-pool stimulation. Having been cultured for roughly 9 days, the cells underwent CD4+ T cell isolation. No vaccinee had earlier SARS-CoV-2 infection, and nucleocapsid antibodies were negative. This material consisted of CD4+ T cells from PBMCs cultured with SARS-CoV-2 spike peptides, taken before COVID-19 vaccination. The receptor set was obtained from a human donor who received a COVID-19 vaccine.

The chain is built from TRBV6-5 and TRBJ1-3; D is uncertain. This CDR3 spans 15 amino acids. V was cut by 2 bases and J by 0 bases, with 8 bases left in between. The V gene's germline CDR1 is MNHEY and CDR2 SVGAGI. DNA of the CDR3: TGTGCCAGCAGTTACAAGAAGAACTCTGGAAACACCATATATTTT. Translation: CASSYKKNSGNTIYF.

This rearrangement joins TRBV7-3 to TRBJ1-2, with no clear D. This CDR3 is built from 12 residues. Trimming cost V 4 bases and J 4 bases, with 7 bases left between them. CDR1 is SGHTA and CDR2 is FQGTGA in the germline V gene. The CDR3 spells CASSYEGYGYTF. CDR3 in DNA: TGTGCCAGCAGCTACGAGGGCTATGGCTACACCTTC.

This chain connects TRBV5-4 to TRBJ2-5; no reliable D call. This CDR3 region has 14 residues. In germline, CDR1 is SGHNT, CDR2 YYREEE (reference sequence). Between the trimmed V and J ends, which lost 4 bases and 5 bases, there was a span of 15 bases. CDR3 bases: TGTGCCAGCAGCCAACGGACGGCGCGGGAGACCCAGTACTTC. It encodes CASSQRTARETQYF.

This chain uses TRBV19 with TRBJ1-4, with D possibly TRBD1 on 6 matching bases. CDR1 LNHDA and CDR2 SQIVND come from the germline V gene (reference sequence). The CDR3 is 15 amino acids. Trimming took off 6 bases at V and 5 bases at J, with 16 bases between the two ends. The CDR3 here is CASSGTGTPNEKLFF. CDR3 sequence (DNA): TGTGCCAGTAGCGGAACAGGGACTCCAAATGAAAAACTGTTTTTT.

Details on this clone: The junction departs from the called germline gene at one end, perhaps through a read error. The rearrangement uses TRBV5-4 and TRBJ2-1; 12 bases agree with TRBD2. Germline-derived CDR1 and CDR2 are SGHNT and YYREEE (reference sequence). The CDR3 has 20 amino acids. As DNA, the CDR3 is TGTGCCAGCAGTTTGGCGACTAGCGGGGGCCGATATAGCTCCTACAATGAGCAGTTCTTC. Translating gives CASSLATSGGRYSSYNEQFF.

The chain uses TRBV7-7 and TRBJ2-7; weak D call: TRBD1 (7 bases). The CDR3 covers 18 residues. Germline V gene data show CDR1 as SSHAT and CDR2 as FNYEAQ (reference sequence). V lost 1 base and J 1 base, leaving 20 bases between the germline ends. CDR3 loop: CASSLDVGGAGGSYEQYV. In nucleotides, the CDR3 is TGTGCCAGCAGCTTAGATGTCGGTGGGGCAGGGGGGTCCTACGAGCAGTACGTC.

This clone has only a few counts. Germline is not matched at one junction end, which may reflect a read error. DNA of the CDR3: TGTGCCAGCAGTTACTCGACGAACACGGGGGAGCTGTTTTTT. Translation gives CASSYSTNTGELFF. V is TRBV6-5 and J is TRBJ2-2, with no clear D. The CDR3 is made up of 14 amino acids. The germline CDR1 and CDR2 sequences are MNHEY and SVGAGI.

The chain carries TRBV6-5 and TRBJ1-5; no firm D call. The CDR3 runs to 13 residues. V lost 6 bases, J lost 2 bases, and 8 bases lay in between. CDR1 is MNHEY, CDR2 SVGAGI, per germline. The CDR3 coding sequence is TGTGCCAGCAGCGGACGTGGCAATCAGCCCCAGCATTTT. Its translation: CASSGRGNQPQHF.

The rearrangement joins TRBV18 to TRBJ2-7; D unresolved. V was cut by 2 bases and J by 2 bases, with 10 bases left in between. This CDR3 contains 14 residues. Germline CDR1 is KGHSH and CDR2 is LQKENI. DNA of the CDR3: TGTGCCAGCTCACCAGGTATAGAAACCTACGAGCAGTACGTC. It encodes CASSPGIETYEQYV.

The CDR3 nucleotides read TGTGCCAGCAGCCAAGATACAGGTCGGGAAAAACTGTTTTTT. Translated, it gives CASSQDTGREKLFF. The chain employs TRBV3-1 (or the pseudogene TRBV3-2) and TRBJ1-4; weak D call: TRBD1 (5 bases). The CDR3 runs 14 residues. Germline V gene sequence: CDR1 LGHDT, CDR2 YNNKEL (reference sequence). Trimming removed 0 bases from V and 8 bases from J, with 10 bases in between.

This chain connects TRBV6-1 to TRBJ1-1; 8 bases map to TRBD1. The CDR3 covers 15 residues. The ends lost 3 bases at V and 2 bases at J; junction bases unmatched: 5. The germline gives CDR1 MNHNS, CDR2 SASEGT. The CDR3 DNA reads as TGTGCCAGCAGTGACGTTGGACAGGGTAACACTGAAGCTTTCTTT. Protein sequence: CASSDVGQGNTEAFF.

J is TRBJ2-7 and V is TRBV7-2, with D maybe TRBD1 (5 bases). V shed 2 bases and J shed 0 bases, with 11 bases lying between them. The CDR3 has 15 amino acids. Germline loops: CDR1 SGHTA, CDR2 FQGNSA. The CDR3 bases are TGTGCCAGCAGCTTACAGCAGGGCCCCTCCTACGAGCAGTACGTC. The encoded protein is CASSLQQGPSYEQYV.

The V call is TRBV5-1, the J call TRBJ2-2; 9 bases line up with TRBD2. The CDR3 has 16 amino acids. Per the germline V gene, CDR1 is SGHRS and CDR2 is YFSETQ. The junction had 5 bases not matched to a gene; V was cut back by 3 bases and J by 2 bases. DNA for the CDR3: TGCGCCAGCAGCTCGGGGACTAGCTACAACACCGGGGAGCTGTTTTTT. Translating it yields CASSSGTSYNTGELFF.

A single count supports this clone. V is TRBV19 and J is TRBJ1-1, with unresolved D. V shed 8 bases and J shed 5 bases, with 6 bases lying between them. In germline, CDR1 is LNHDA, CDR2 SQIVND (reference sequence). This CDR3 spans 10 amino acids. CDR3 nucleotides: TGTGCCAGTTTTGGGACTGAAGCTTTCTTT. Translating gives CASFGTEAFF.

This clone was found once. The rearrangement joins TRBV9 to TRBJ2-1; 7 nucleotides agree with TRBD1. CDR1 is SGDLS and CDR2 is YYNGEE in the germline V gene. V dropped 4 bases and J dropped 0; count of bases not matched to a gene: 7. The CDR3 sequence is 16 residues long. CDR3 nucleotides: TGTGCCAGCAGCTCTCGGGACAGTTTCTCCTACAATGAGCAGTTCTTC. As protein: CASSSRDSFSYNEQFF. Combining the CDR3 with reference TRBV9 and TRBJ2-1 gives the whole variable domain DSGVTQTPKHLITATGQRVTLRCSPRSGDLSVYWYQQSLDQGLQFLIQYYNGEERAKGNILERFSAQQFPDLHSELNLSSLELGDSALYFCASSSRDSFSYNEQFFGPGTRLTVL.

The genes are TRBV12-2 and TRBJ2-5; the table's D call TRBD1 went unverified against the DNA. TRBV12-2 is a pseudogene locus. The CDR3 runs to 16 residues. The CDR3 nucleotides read TGTGCAAGTCGCTTAGTGTCCCGGCAGGCCCAAGAGACCCAGTACTTC. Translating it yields CASRLVSRQAQETQYF.

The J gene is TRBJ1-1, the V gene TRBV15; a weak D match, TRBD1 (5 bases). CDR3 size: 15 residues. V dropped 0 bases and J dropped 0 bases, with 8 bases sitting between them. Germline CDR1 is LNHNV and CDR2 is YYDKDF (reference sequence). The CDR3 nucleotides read TGTGCCACCAGCAGAGAAAGGGGCATGAACACTGAAGCTTTCTTT. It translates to CATSRERGMNTEAFF. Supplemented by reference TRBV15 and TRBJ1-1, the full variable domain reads DAMVIQNPRYQVTQFGKPVTLSCSQTLNHNVMYWYQQKSSQAPKLLFHYYDKDFNNEADTPDNFQSRRPNTSFCFLDIRSPGLGDTAMYLCATSRERGMNTEAFFGQGTRLTVV.

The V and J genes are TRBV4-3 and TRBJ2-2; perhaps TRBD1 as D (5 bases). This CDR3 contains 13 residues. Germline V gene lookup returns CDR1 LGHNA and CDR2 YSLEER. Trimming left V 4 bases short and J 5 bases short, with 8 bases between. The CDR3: CASSLKGTGELFF. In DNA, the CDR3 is TGCGCCAGCAGCCTCAAGGGGACCGGGGAGCTGTTTTTT.

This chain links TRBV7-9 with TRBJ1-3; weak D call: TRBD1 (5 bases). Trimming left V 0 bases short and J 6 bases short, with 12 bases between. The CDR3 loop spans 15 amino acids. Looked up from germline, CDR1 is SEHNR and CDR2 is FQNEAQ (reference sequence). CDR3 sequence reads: CASSLAGPGENTIYF. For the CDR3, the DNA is TGTGCCAGCAGCTTAGCGGGGCCCGGTGAAAACACCATATATTTT.

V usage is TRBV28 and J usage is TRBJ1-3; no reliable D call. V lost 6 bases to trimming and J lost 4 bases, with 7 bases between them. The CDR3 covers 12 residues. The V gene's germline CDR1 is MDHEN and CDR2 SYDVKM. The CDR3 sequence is CASRFTGNTIYF. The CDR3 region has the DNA TGTGCCAGCAGATTTACAGGAAACACCATATATTTT.

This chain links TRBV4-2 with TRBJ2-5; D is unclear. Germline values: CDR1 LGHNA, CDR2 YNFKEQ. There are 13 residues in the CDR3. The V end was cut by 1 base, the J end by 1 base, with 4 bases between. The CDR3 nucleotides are TGTGCCAGCAGCCAAGGGGCCCAAGAGACCCAGTACTTC. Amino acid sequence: CASSQGAQETQYF.

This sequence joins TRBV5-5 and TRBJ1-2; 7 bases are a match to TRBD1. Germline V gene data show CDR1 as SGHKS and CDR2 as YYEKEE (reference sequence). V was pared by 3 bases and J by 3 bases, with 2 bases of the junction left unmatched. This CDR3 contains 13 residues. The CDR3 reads CASSSGGDYGYTF. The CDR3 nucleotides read TGTGCCAGCAGCTCAGGGGGGGACTATGGCTACACCTTC.

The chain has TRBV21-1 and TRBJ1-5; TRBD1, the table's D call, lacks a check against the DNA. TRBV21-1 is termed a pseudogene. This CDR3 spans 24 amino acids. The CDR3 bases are TGTGCCAGCAGCAAGCGTAAACTGGGGCGAGACAGGGGGCGTGGGGTGAGTAGCAATCAGCCCCAGCATTTT. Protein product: CASSKRKLGRDRGRGVSSNQPQHF.

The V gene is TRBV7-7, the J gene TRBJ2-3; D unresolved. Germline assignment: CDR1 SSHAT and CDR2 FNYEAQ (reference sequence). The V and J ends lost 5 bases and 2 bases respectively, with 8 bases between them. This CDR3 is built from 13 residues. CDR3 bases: TGTGCCAGCAGCCCCGACCCCACAGATACGCAGTATTTT. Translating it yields CASSPDPTDTQYF.

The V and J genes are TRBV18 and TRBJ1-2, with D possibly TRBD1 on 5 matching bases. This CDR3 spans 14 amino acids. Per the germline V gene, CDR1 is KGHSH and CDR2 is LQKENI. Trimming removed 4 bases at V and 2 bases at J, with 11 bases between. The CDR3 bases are TGTGCCAGCTCACAACAAGAGGGGAACTATGGCTACACCTTC. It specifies CASSQQEGNYGYTF.

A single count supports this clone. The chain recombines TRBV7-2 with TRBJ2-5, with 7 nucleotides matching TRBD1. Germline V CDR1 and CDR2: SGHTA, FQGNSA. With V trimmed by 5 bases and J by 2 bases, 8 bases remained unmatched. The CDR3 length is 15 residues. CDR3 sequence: CASSPRQGRQETQYF. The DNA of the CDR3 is TGTGCCAGCAGCCCAAGACAGGGTCGACAAGAGACCCAGTACTTC.

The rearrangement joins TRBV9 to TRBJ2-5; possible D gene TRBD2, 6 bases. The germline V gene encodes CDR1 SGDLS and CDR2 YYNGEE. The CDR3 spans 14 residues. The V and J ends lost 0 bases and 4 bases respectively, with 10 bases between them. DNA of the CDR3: TGTGCCAGCAGCGTAGGCGGGGTATCAGAGACCCAGTACTTC. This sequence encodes CASSVGGVSETQYF.

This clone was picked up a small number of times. In DNA form, the CDR3 reads TGTGCCTGGAGTGGGGAACAGGGGATTACTGAAGCTTTCTTT. This encodes CAWSGEQGITEAFF. This sequence joins TRBV30 and TRBJ1-1; 7 bases line up with TRBD1. This CDR3 is built from 14 residues. Germline CDR1 GTSNPN, CDR2 SVGIG (reference sequence). The trim removed 1 base at V and 5 bases at J, leaving 7 bases unmatched.

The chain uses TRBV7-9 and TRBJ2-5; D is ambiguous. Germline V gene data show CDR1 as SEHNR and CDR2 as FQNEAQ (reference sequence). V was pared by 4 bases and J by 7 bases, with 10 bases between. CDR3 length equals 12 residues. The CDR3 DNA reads TGTGCCAGCAGCTCCGCCCCCTGGACCCAGTACTTC. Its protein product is CASSSAPWTQYF.

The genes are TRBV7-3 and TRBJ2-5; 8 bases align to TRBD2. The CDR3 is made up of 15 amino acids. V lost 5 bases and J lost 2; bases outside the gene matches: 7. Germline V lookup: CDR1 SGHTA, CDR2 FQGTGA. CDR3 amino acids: CASSARGGAQETQYF. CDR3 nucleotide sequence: TGTGCCAGCAGCGCCCGGGGGGGCGCACAAGAGACCCAGTACTTC.